These T cell receptor beta chains were read from a single sample in a study of blood T cell repertoires in COVID-19. Only in-frame clones appear in the TCRdb table, and some are missing; sequencing was by immunoSEQ multiplex PCR. The table includes fewer than 300,000 clones, about four fifths detected once. What was sequenced was peripheral blood. All receptors derive from a human donor with COVID-19, enrolled during active disease. The donor label of this sample is uncertain. Both conserved end residues are part of each CDR3. The order of the fields is V gene, CDR3 protein.

V gene: TRBV15
CDR3 protein: CATSRYGTGTSGSSEQFF

V gene: TRBV9
CDR3 protein: CASSVGGRDQPQHF

V gene: TRBV4-1
CDR3 protein: CASSLRSSETGTSYEQYF

V gene: TRBV9
CDR3 protein: CASSAGTSAYNEQFF

V gene: TRBV6-6
CDR3 protein: CASSYTEGGGKNEQYF

V gene: TRBV29-1
CDR3 protein: CSGGTGVYEQYF

V gene: TRBV6-5
CDR3 protein: CASRQTRLSNQPQHF

V gene: TRBV11-2
CDR3 protein: CASSLLAGGYEQFF

V gene: TRBV6-5
CDR3 protein: CASRQGAASDTQYF

V gene: TRBV28
CDR3 protein: CASSSKTGVVLTF

V gene: TRBV28
CDR3 protein: CASSPPGLAVSDTQYF

V gene: TRBV6-5
CDR3 protein: CASSYSRTAGHIQYF

V gene: TRBV2
CDR3 protein: CASGGQASNQPQHF

V gene: TRBV9
CDR3 protein: CASSVDAGAVTGELFF

V gene: TRBV5-1
CDR3 protein: CASSFPDRVYGYTF

V gene: TRBV5-6
CDR3 protein: CASSWGLAGGSDTQYF

V gene: TRBV3-1/TRBV3-2
CDR3 protein: CASSQVRDRGMPATNEKLLF

V gene: TRBV5-1
CDR3 protein: CASSLGMMGLNTGELFF

V gene: TRBV6-6
CDR3 protein: CASSYFRSRGTEAFF

V gene: TRBV3-1/TRBV3-2
CDR3 protein: CASNDGGEIYGYTF

V gene: TRBV28
CDR3 protein: CATTSGGTDTQYF

V gene: TRBV10-3
CDR3 protein: CAIRGTVDMGGELFF

V gene: TRBV7-2
CDR3 protein: CASSLAVAGANSYEQYF

V gene: TRBV7-8
CDR3 protein: CASSPSGTPPYEQYF

V gene: TRBV9
CDR3 protein: CASSVTDRGLHEQYF

V gene: TRBV18
CDR3 protein: CASSPMTGANIQYF

V gene: TRBV7-9
CDR3 protein: CASSLNFESAEAFF

V gene: TRBV28
CDR3 protein: CASSPPSSYEQYF

V gene: TRBV2
CDR3 protein: CASSRTGTSGTHEQFF

V gene: TRBV7-9
CDR3 protein: CASSPRTSGGYEQYF

V gene: TRBV6-1
CDR3 protein: CASSEVPGVYSNQPQHF

V gene: TRBV29-1
CDR3 protein: CSADRGPGTDTQYF

V gene: TRBV28
CDR3 protein: CASSFPRGEFYTEAFF

V gene: TRBV6-5
CDR3 protein: CASNPTGGITDTQYF

V gene: TRBV19
CDR3 protein: CASSIVSAGQETQYF

V gene: TRBV28
CDR3 protein: CASRPQGANQPQHF

V gene: TRBV10-1
CDR3 protein: CASSESVTTPPYEQYF

V gene: TRBV7-3
CDR3 protein: CASSRHSNRDSVNEQFF

V gene: TRBV7-9
CDR3 protein: CASSPIGLAGGNPYEQYF

V gene: TRBV7-8
CDR3 protein: CASGTGNQPQHF

V gene: TRBV2
CDR3 protein: CASSPRSSGNTIYF

V gene: TRBV15
CDR3 protein: CATSREAAYSNQPQHF

V gene: TRBV7-3
CDR3 protein: CASSLTGGIGQGYNSPLHF

V gene: TRBV19
CDR3 protein: CASSIWTATNQPQHF

V gene: TRBV28
CDR3 protein: CASSIGTSGITGELFF

V gene: TRBV7-2
CDR3 protein: CASSKLAGTNTGELFF

V gene: TRBV6-5
CDR3 protein: CASRTGAGNSPLHF

V gene: TRBV7-9
CDR3 protein: CASSPNGLAGGQGETQYF

V gene: TRBV27
CDR3 protein: CASSPRGETQYF

V gene: TRBV24-1
CDR3 protein: CATSPAGGASWFF